The 22 T cell receptor beta chains below were found in one sample sequenced in a study of CD8 T cells in ankylosing spondylitis. TCRdb called the 5' RACE reads again in MiXCR, with one record for every CDR3 protein. The sample records roughly 200,000 distinct CDR3 sequences, roughly 25% being singletons. Sequencing was carried out using blood, either unsorted or a sorted T cell fraction (not recorded which). These receptors were obtained from a male donor with ankylosing spondylitis or in good health (not recorded which).

There are many counts of this clonotype. The chain recombines TRBV20-1 with TRBJ1-1; tentatively, D is TRBD1 (6 bases). The germline V gene encodes CDR1 DFQATT and CDR2 SNEGSKA (reference sequence). Trimming cost V 5 bases and J 1 base, with 8 bases left between them. This CDR3 comprises 12 residues. In DNA form, the CDR3 reads TGCAGTGCTGGCAGGGGGAACACTGAAGCTTTCTTT. It is translated as CSAGRGNTEAFF.

The rearrangement uses TRBV10-3 and TRBJ2-1; 10 bases match TRBD2. V dropped 4 bases and J dropped 15; count of bases not matched to a gene: 9. CDR1 is ENHRY and CDR2 is SYGVKD in the germline V gene. The CDR3 contains 13 residues. The CDR3 here is CAISGTSGRAPFF. For the CDR3, the DNA is TGTGCCATCAGTGGAACCAGCGGGAGGGCCCCGTTCTTC.

This clonotype was seen at least ten times. The chain carries TRBV7-3 and TRBJ2-1; the D call may be TRBD1 or TRBD2 (5 bases each). In germline, CDR1 is SGHTA, CDR2 FQGTGA. Between the trimmed V and J ends, which lost 1 base and 8 bases, there was a span of 9 bases. CDR3 length: 13 amino acids. In nucleotides, the CDR3 is TGTGCCAGCAGCTTAAGTGGGGGATATGAGCAGTTCTTC. Its protein is CASSLSGGYEQFF.

This clonotype has ten or more counts. The genes are TRBV29-1 and TRBJ2-7, with 8 nucleotides matching TRBD1. Germline V gives CDR1 SQVTM, CDR2 ANQGSEA. This CDR3 spans 11 amino acids. Trimming cost V 5 bases and J 5 bases; bases outside gene matches: 2. This chain's CDR3 is CSVQTGDEQYF. The DNA for the CDR3 is TGCAGCGTTCAGACAGGGGACGAGCAGTACTTC.

This clonotype was picked up a small number of times. This rearrangement joins TRBV4-1 to TRBJ2-7; 15 bases line up with TRBD2. The CDR3 is 22 amino acids. With 0 bases clipped from V and 1 base from J, the junction kept 16 bases outside the gene matches. Germline lookup yields CDR1 MGHRA and CDR2 YSYEKL. The CDR3 spells CASSQDLGARTSGRARSYEQYF. CDR3 nucleotide sequence: TGCGCCAGCAGCCAAGATTTAGGGGCAAGGACTAGCGGGAGGGCGAGGTCCTACGAGCAGTACTTC.

This clonotype is a singleton in its sample. The chain recombines TRBV5-1 with TRBJ2-5; 8 bases are a match to TRBD1. The CDR3 loop spans 15 amino acids. From germline, CDR1 is SGHRS and CDR2 YFSETQ. The trim removed 4 bases at V and 1 base at J, leaving 6 bases unmatched. The CDR3 DNA reads TGCGCCAGCAGCCACGGGACAGGACCCCAAGAGACCCAGTACTTC. Translation gives CASSHGTGPQETQYF.

The chain links TRBV29-1 to TRBJ2-1; D remains unclear. The CDR3 covers 14 residues. Germline lookup yields CDR1 SQVTM and CDR2 ANQGSEA. V lost 6 bases and J 1 base, leaving 13 bases between the germline ends. As DNA, the CDR3 is TGCAGCGTCATTAGCCGAACGTCCTACAATGAGCAGTTCTTC. The encoded protein is CSVISRTSYNEQFF.

Ten or more counts support this clonotype. V and J are TRBV5-8 and TRBJ1-6, with a possible D match to TRBD1 (5 bases). Germline V gives CDR1 SGHTS, CDR2 YDEGEE. V was trimmed by 4 bases and J by 7 bases, leaving 18 bases between them. The CDR3 covers 16 residues. The CDR3 loop is CASSLRTGGRNSPLHF. For the CDR3, the DNA is TGTGCCAGCAGCCTCCGGACCGGGGGACGGAATTCACCCCTCCACTTT.

The sample holds many counts of this clonotype. The gene calls are TRBV7-2 and TRBJ1-2; 9 bases map to TRBD1. Germline trimming cut 1 base from V and 8 bases from J; bases unmatched to any gene: 8. Germline V gives CDR1 SGHTA, CDR2 FQGNSA. This CDR3 region has 15 residues. The CDR3 nucleotides are TGTGCCAGCAGCTTAGTAGCGGGACAGGGTTTAGGCTACACCTTC. It codes for CASSLVAGQGLGYTF.

The chain links TRBV12-3 or TRBV12-4 to TRBJ1-6; D is perhaps TRBD1 (6 bases). CDR3 size: 14 residues. V was shortened by 4 bases and J by 5 bases, with 9 bases between the two germline ends. DNA for the CDR3: TGTGCCAGCAGTTGGGACATCGATAATTCACCCCTCCACTTT. It is translated as CASSWDIDNSPLHF.

This clonotype showed up many times. The CDR3 region is CASSYGNEQFF. The CDR3 DNA reads as TGTGCCAGCAGTTACGGGAATGAGCAGTTCTTC. The chain links TRBV6-5 to TRBJ2-1; no clear D gene. The V end was cut by 2 bases, the J end by 7 bases, with 3 bases between. Looked up from germline, CDR1 is MNHEY and CDR2 is SVGAGI. This CDR3 comprises 11 residues.

The chain couples TRBV5-4 to TRBJ2-1; no firm D call. Germline-derived CDR1 and CDR2 are SGHNT and YYREEE (reference sequence). Deletions cut 0 bases from V and 6 bases from J, with 7 bases between. CDR3 size: 13 residues. This chain's CDR3 is CASSLGPFNEQFF. The CDR3 coding sequence is TGTGCCAGCAGCTTGGGCCCATTCAATGAGCAGTTCTTC.

This clonotype appeared a single time. The chain couples TRBV6-6 to TRBJ2-7; D possibly uses TRBD1 or TRBD2 (5 bases each). This CDR3 spans 13 amino acids. Trimming took 6 bases from V and 3 from J, leaving 12 bases between them. Germline CDR1 is MNHNY and CDR2 is SVGAGI (reference sequence). CDR3 nucleotide sequence: TGTGCCAGCAGCCGGGACGGAGGCTACGAGCAGTACTTC. It translates to CASSRDGGYEQYF.

This clonotype was seen many times. CDR3 residues: CASSPDGSYGYTF. CDR3 nucleotide sequence: TGTGCCAGCAGCCCCGACGGTAGCTATGGCTACACCTTC. V is TRBV5-6 and J is TRBJ1-2; D gene unclear. Germline loops: CDR1 SGHDT, CDR2 YYEEEE. CDR3 size: 13 residues. V lost 4 bases, J lost 4 bases, and 11 bases lay in between.

The table lists this clonotype with many counts. The chain has TRBV10-3 and TRBJ2-5; TRBD1 is a possible D gene (5 bases). Looked up from germline, CDR1 is ENHRY and CDR2 is SYGVKD. This CDR3 region has 13 residues. Trimming took 6 bases from V and 1 from J, leaving 9 bases between them. DNA for the CDR3: TGTGCCATCAGGCAGGGTCTCCAAGAGACCCAGTACTTC. Translated, it gives CAIRQGLQETQYF.

The chain employs TRBV20-1 and TRBJ2-7; tentative D call: TRBD1 (5 bases). Deletions cut 3 bases from V and 0 bases from J, with 12 bases between. The germline gives CDR1 DFQATT, CDR2 SNEGSKA (reference sequence). The CDR3 contains 14 residues. CDR3 loop: CSARTDQSSYEQYF. Here the CDR3 DNA reads TGCAGTGCTAGGACAGATCAGAGCTCCTACGAGCAGTACTTC.

For this clonotype: Mismatch with germline at one junction end may stem from a read error. The V gene is TRBV20-1, the J gene TRBJ2-1, with 10 bases aligning to TRBD2. The CDR3 has 16 residues. Germline assignment: CDR1 DFQATT and CDR2 SNEGSKA (reference sequence). The CDR3 coding sequence is TGCAGTGCCAGAGCCAGCGGGAGGGATTCCTACAATGAGCAGTTCTTC. It encodes CSARASGRDSYNEQFF.

In this sample, this clonotype turned up many times. V and J are TRBV18 and TRBJ2-7; TRBD1 aligns across 8 bases. J lost 1 base, V lost 8 bases, and 7 bases had no gene match. Germline V lookup: CDR1 KGHSH, CDR2 LQKENI. The CDR3 contains 14 residues. CDR3 region: CASRGTGRSYEQYF. The DNA of the CDR3 is TGTGCCAGCCGAGGGACAGGAAGATCCTACGAGCAGTACTTC.

This chain uses TRBV5-1 with TRBJ2-1; TRBD2 matches 14 bases. CDR1 SGHRS and CDR2 YFSETQ come from the germline V gene. CDR3 size: 16 residues. Trimming at V came to 1 base and at J to 8 bases, leaving 5 bases not matched to a gene. CDR3 DNA sequence: TGCGCCAGCAGCTTGCCGGGACTAGCGGGAGTACATGAGCAGTTCTTC. Translation: CASSLPGLAGVHEQFF.

The chain employs TRBV29-1 and TRBJ2-7; 7 nucleotides agree with TRBD1. In germline, CDR1 is SQVTM, CDR2 ANQGSEA. The CDR3 loop spans 15 amino acids. Trimming removed 4 bases from V and 3 bases from J; junction bases left unmatched: 12. The DNA of the CDR3 is TGCAGCGTTGGGTTAGGGACAGACCTAAGCTACGAGCAGTACTTC. Protein: CSVGLGTDLSYEQYF.

The J gene is TRBJ2-7, the V gene TRBV5-1; D gene ambiguous. Germline assignment: CDR1 SGHRS and CDR2 YFSETQ. This CDR3 has 11 residues. V gave up 2 bases and J gave up 7 bases, with 7 bases separating them. This CDR3 reads CASSFPWEQYF. The CDR3 bases are TGCGCCAGCAGCTTCCCGTGGGAGCAGTACTTC.

This clonotype was counted at least ten times. This sequence joins TRBV11-2 and TRBJ1-2, with TRBD1 as a possible D gene (6 bases). CDR3 size: 13 residues. Trimming cost V 6 bases and J 3 bases, with 11 bases left between them. Germline assignment: CDR1 SGHAT and CDR2 FQNNGV. CDR3 sequence: CASSARGDYGYTF. CDR3 coding DNA: TGTGCCAGCAGTGCGAGGGGGGACTATGGCTACACCTTC. Supplemented by reference TRBV11-2 and TRBJ1-2, the full variable domain reads EAGVAQSPRYKIIEKRQSVAFWCNPISGHATLYWYQQILGQGPKLLIQFQNNGVVDDSQLPKDRFSAERLKGVDSTLKIQPAKLEDSAVYLCASSARGDYGYTFGSGTRLTVV.